One and the same sample provided the 21 T cell receptor beta chains below, sequenced in a study of T cells in Graves' hyperthyroidism and ophthalmopathy. Regions amplified from RNA transcripts were the TCR beta CDR3 regions. The study used the HTBI primer set for a first-round RT-PCR of the TCR CDR3. MiXCR, run by TCRdb on the multiplex PCR reads, gives a single entry per CDR3 protein. The sample includes over 700,000 distinct CDR3 sequences, about two fifths of them seen just once. Sequencing was done on a sample of blood. These receptors came from a man aged 18 to 30 with Graves' hyperthyroidism.

V and J are TRBV10-3 and TRBJ1-2, with TRBD1 matching over 7 bases. Trimming at V came to 7 bases and at J to 4 bases, leaving 3 bases not matched to a gene. The CDR3 is made up of 12 amino acids. Germline CDR1 and CDR2: ENHRY and SYGVKD. The CDR3 loop reads CAITGGGYGYTF. The CDR3 nucleotides are TGTGCCATCACAGGGGGTGGCTATGGCTACACCTTC.

This clonotype was recorded at least ten times. The rearrangement joins TRBV15 to TRBJ1-1; D is ambiguous. The germline V gene has CDR1 LNHNV and CDR2 YYDKDF (reference sequence). The CDR3 runs 12 residues. V dropped 4 bases and J dropped 2 bases, with 5 bases sitting between them. CDR3 DNA: TGTGCCACCAGCATACACAACACTGAAGCTTTCTTT. Translated: CATSIHNTEAFF.

V gene TRBV4-1 combines with J gene TRBJ1-2; weak D call: TRBD1 (5 bases). CDR1 and CDR2 (germline): MGHRA, YSYEKL. Trimming removed 0 bases from V and 6 bases from J, with 5 bases in between. The CDR3 has 12 amino acids. DNA of the CDR3: TGCGCCAGCAGCCAAGAGGGGGATGGCTACACCTTC. This gives the protein CASSQEGDGYTF.

This clonotype showed up many times. The genes are TRBV24-1 and TRBJ2-5, with 7 bases fitting TRBD1. The CDR3 is 14 amino acids. The junction had 5 bases not matched to a gene; V was cut back by 4 bases and J by 4 bases. Germline V gene lookup returns CDR1 KGHDR and CDR2 SFDVKD. The CDR3 coding sequence is TGTGCCACCAGTGACTCGGGACAGATAGAGACCCAGTACTTC. Translated: CATSDSGQIETQYF.

This clonotype was detected only a few times. This chain uses TRBV7-2 with TRBJ1-5; D may be TRBD1 (6 bases). Germline V lookup: CDR1 SGHTA, CDR2 FQGNSA. The CDR3 loop spans 14 amino acids. With 4 bases removed from V and 5 bases from J, the gap between germline ends came to 12 bases. In DNA form, the CDR3 reads TGTGCCAGCAGCTCATTTTACAGGGATCAGCCCCAGCATTTT. Its translation is CASSSFYRDQPQHF.

This clonotype was recorded a few times. The rearrangement links TRBV7-9 to TRBJ2-2; D perhaps matches TRBD1 (6 bases). The CDR3 is 14 amino acids. Germline assignment: CDR1 SEHNR and CDR2 FQNEAQ (reference sequence). Trimming left V 6 bases short and J 8 bases short, with 16 bases between. The CDR3 DNA follows: TGTGCCAGCAGGACCGGACAGACTGGGGGGGAGCTGTTTTTT. Amino acid sequence: CASRTGQTGGELFF. Full variable domain (outside the CDR3, taken from reference TRBV7-9 and TRBJ2-2): DTGVSQNPRHKITKRGQNVTFRCDPISEHNRLYWYRQTLGQGPEFLTYFQNEAQLEKSRLLSDRFSAERPKGSFSTLEIQRTEQGDSAMYLCASRTGQTGGELFFGEGSRLTVL.

The chain employs TRBV9 and TRBJ2-5; 9 bases map to TRBD1. Losses at the gene ends were 4 bases for V and 4 bases for J; bases not matched to a gene: 8. This CDR3 has 15 residues. Looked up from germline, CDR1 is SGDLS and CDR2 is YYNGEE. The CDR3 DNA reads TGTGCCAGCAGCTCTCGACAGGGGGGTCGAGAGACCCAGTACTTC. Translated: CASSSRQGGRETQYF.

There are many counts of this clonotype. V and J are TRBV7-9 and TRBJ1-1; the match to TRBD1 covers 8 bases. CDR1 is SEHNR and CDR2 is FQNEAQ in the germline V gene (reference sequence). There are 12 residues in the CDR3. V dropped 11 bases and J dropped 5; count of bases not matched to a gene: 7. CDR3 in amino acids: CAGGTGGTEAFF. DNA of the CDR3: TGTGCCGGTGGGACAGGCGGAACTGAAGCTTTCTTT.

The chain carries TRBV5-1 and TRBJ1-4; weak D call: TRBD1 (5 bases). CDR3 size: 14 residues. Germline CDR1 SGHRS, CDR2 YFSETQ. The V end was cut by 7 bases, the J end by 3 bases, with 13 bases between. The CDR3 region has the DNA TGCGCCAGCTCCTTATTGGGGGCTAATGAAAAACTGTTTTTT. It yields the protein CASSLLGANEKLFF.

This clonotype was seen repeatedly, ten times or more. The chain links TRBV29-1 to TRBJ2-6; D is unresolved. The length of the CDR3 is 15 residues. V dropped 4 bases and J dropped 0 bases, with 10 bases sitting between them. Germline CDR1 is SQVTM and CDR2 is ANQGSEA. CDR3 sequence (DNA): TGCAGCGTTGCAGAGCGACTCTCTGGGGCCAACGTCCTGACTTTC. Amino acids: CSVAERLSGANVLTF. The entire variable domain, with the rest obtained from reference TRBV29-1 and TRBJ2-6, is as follows: SAVISQKPSRDICQRGTSLTIQCQVDSQVTMMFWYRQQPGQSLTLIATANQGSEATYESGFVIDKFPISRPNLTFSTLTVSNMSPEDSSIYLCSVAERLSGANVLTFGAGSRLTVL.

This clonotype was picked up a small number of times. The rearrangement uses TRBV6-6 and TRBJ2-7, with 7 bases matching TRBD1. CDR3 length equals 14 residues. J was trimmed by 2 bases and V by 5 bases; bases with no gene match: 6. Germline CDR1 MNHNY, CDR2 SVGAGI (reference sequence). The CDR3 DNA sequence: TGTGCCAGCAGTACAGGGGATTGGGCCTACGAGCAGTACTTC. This gives the protein CASSTGDWAYEQYF.

Regarding this clonotype: The conserved closing phenylalanine or tryptophan is absent in this CDR3, likely reflecting a read error. The DNA is omitted, as the CDR3 cannot be located on it reliably, and the CDR3 follows TCRdb's listing. The chain uses TRBV15 and TRBJ1-5. CDR1 and CDR2 from the germline V gene are LNHNV and YYDKDF (reference sequence). The CDR3 is made up of 8 amino acids, end residues included. CDR3 residues: CATSRDSI.

V and J are TRBV5-1 and TRBJ2-3; D not resolved. Germline V CDR1 and CDR2: SGHRS, YFSETQ. Between the trimmed V and J ends, which lost 4 bases and 2 bases, there was a span of 11 bases. CDR3 length equals 14 residues. CDR3 in DNA: TGCGCCAGCAGCCCAGATCAGTCCACAGATACGCAGTATTTT. Its translation is CASSPDQSTDTQYF. The full variable domain, in which reference TRBV5-1 and TRBJ2-3 provide the parts outside the CDR3, is KAGVTQTPRYLIKTRGQQVTLSCSPISGHRSVSWYQQTPGQGLQFLFEYFSETQRNKGNFPGRFSGRQFSNSRSEMNVSTLELGDSALYLCASSPDQSTDTQYFGPGTRLTVL.

The chain employs TRBV29-1 and TRBJ1-3; no clear D. This CDR3 region has 11 residues. With 4 bases removed from V and 7 bases from J, the gap between germline ends came to 8 bases. Germline lookup yields CDR1 SQVTM and CDR2 ANQGSEA. CDR3 amino acids: CSVGQVNTIYF. The DNA of the CDR3 is TGCAGCGTTGGGCAGGTCAACACCATATATTTT.

The V call is TRBV29-1, the J call TRBJ1-1; weak D call: TRBD1 (6 bases). CDR1 is SQVTM, CDR2 ANQGSEA, per germline. The CDR3 runs 16 residues. V was trimmed by 2 bases and J by 4 bases, leaving 20 bases between them. The CDR3 protein is CSVEKFRGPGGTEAFF. The CDR3 nucleotides are TGCAGCGTTGAAAAGTTCCGGGGGCCAGGAGGCACTGAAGCTTTCTTT.

Ten or more counts support this clonotype. The chain uses TRBV11-2 and TRBJ1-2, with unresolved D. Germline CDR1 SGHAT, CDR2 FQNNGV. The CDR3 sequence is 12 residues long. V lost 9 bases and J 1 base, leaving 9 bases between the germline ends. The CDR3 is CASARGNYGYTF. The CDR3 bases are TGTGCCAGTGCGCGGGGTAACTATGGCTACACCTTC.

The chain employs TRBV11-2 and TRBJ2-2; either TRBD1 or TRBD2 may supply D (6 bases each). The CDR3 totals 15 residues. The V gene's germline CDR1 is SGHAT and CDR2 FQNNGV. The V end lost 6 bases, the J end lost 4 bases, and 15 bases lay between the germline ends. The CDR3 coding sequence is TGTGCCAGCAGTCCCCCCAGGGGACTCACCGGGGAGCTGTTTTTT. This sequence encodes CASSPPRGLTGELFF.

Comments on this clonotype: Just one base apart from a much larger clone, this may be a read error. The gene calls are TRBV5-8 and TRBJ2-7, with TRBD2 identical over 8 bases. The CDR3 has 14 amino acids. Germline CDR1 and CDR2: SGHTS and YDEGEE. The CDR3 sequence is CASSLSGGAYGQYF. The CDR3 bases are TGTGCCAGTAGTCTCAGCGGGGGAGCCTACGGGCAGTACTTC.

This clonotype was picked up many times. This chain uses TRBV20-1 with TRBJ1-6; D gene ambiguous. This CDR3 spans 15 amino acids. V was cut by 1 base and J by 5 bases, with 12 bases left in between. The germline gives CDR1 DFQATT, CDR2 SNEGSKA (reference sequence). The CDR3 nucleotides read TGCAGTGCTAGAGCTGGGAGGCCTAATAATTCACCCCTCCACTTT. Translation: CSARAGRPNNSPLHF.

This clonotype was picked up many times. The chain links TRBV10-1 to TRBJ1-1, with a tentative D call TRBD1 (5 bases). Trimming took 7 bases from V and 5 from J, leaving 17 bases between them. CDR1 and CDR2 (germline): WNHNN, SYGVQD (reference sequence). The CDR3 runs 14 residues. CDR3 DNA: TGCGCCAGCACCGTGGGGCAGGGAAGAACTGAAGCTTTCTTT. Protein: CASTVGQGRTEAFF.

Concerning this clonotype itself: A much larger clone is a single base away; this may be a read error. The chain employs TRBV5-1 and TRBJ1-1; D may be TRBD1 (5 bases). This CDR3 has 13 amino acids. Trimming removed 7 bases from V and 5 bases from J, with 15 bases in between. CDR1 and CDR2 from the germline V gene are SGHRS and YFSETQ. The CDR3: CASGAREGTEAFF. The DNA of the CDR3 is TGCGCCAGCGGCGCCAGGGAAGGTACTGAAGCTTTCTTT.